This T cell receptor (beta chain) was identified in a study of blood T cell repertoires in COVID-19. Study background: The United States, Italy and Spain supplied acute and convalescent COVID-19 samples.

Under the authors' procedure: Cell counts per sample came from amplifying reference gene primers. Here immunoSEQ multiplex PCR was the method, and the copy in TCRdb shows in-frame clones only, minus some. D and trimming were read from the DNA, whereas the V and J calls and clone size are those reported in that table. Of roughly 150,000 clones in the sample, over 65% are singletons; the top ten hold 8% to 9.5%. The CDR3 loop spans 13 amino acids. Looked up from germline, CDR1 is MGHRA and CDR2 is YSYEKL. The V and J ends lost 2 bases and 5 bases respectively, with 6 bases between them. The chain carries TRBV4-1 and TRBJ1-4; no clear D gene. The clonotype originates from a man between 60 and 70 years old with acute or convalescent COVID-19. What was sequenced was peripheral blood. The CDR3 loop is CASSQQINEKLFF. CDR3 DNA sequence: TGCGCCAGCAGCCAACAGATAAATGAAAAACTGTTTTTT.